A selection of T cell receptor beta chains follows, all from one sample in a study of shared clonotypes between healthy human individuals. TCRdb's copy holds only in-frame clones and misses some; the assay was immunoSEQ multiplex PCR. The data contain around 100,000 clones, just over 65% of them singletons. Sequenced input: memory CD8+ T cells sorted from blood. These receptors were collected from a woman aged 30 to 39 in good health. Each CDR3 is given with its conserved first and last residue. The D gene is left open where the match is weak. Clone size appears in some rows only: once, few, many, or a class for an expanded clone.

j_call: TRBJ1-3; v_call: TRBV6-1; d_call: .; clone_size: few; cdr3_aa: CASSREEGGNTIYF; cdr3_nt: TGTGCCAGCAGCAGGGAAGAAGGTGGAAACACCATATATTTT
j_call: TRBJ2-5; v_call: TRBV4-1; d_call: .; clone_size: .; cdr3_aa: CASSQDVLETQYF; cdr3_nt: TGCGCCAGCAGCCAAGATGTATTGGAGACCCAGTACTTC
j_call: TRBJ2-7; v_call: TRBV21-1; d_call: .; clone_size: .; cdr3_aa: CASSKGRAPHHYEQYF; cdr3_nt: TGTGCCAGCAGCAAAGGAAGGGCCCCACACCACTACGAGCAGTACTTC
j_call: TRBJ2-3; v_call: TRBV29-1; d_call: TRBD2; clone_size: many; cdr3_aa: CSPTIAGVPDTQYF; cdr3_nt: TGCAGCCCTACTATAGCGGGAGTCCCAGATACGCAGTATTTT
j_call: TRBJ1-1; v_call: TRBV13; d_call: .; clone_size: few; cdr3_aa: CASSKGGTLSGTEAFF; cdr3_nt: TGTGCCAGCAGCAAAGGGGGGACACTTTCGGGCACTGAAGCTTTCTTT
j_call: TRBJ1-1; v_call: TRBV19; d_call: .; clone_size: many; cdr3_aa: CASSRAPSGPEAFF; cdr3_nt: TGTGCCAGTAGCCGGGCCCCATCGGGCCCTGAAGCTTTCTTT
j_call: TRBJ2-1; v_call: TRBV15; d_call: .; clone_size: once; cdr3_aa: CATSRGAVEQFF; cdr3_nt: TGTGCCACCAGCAGAGGGGCTGTTGAGCAGTTCTTC
j_call: TRBJ2-7; v_call: TRBV6-1; d_call: .; clone_size: .; cdr3_aa: CASSAAGIEQYF; cdr3_nt: TGTGCCAGCAGTGCCGCAGGGATCGAGCAGTACTTC
j_call: TRBJ2-7; v_call: TRBV28; d_call: .; clone_size: .; cdr3_aa: CASSTGGGTAYEQYF; cdr3_nt: TGTGCCAGCAGTACAGGAGGCGGGACCGCCTACGAGCAGTACTTC
j_call: TRBJ1-1; v_call: TRBV2; d_call: .; clone_size: few; cdr3_aa: CASSPAWLNTEAFF; cdr3_nt: TGTGCCAGCAGCCCCGCCTGGCTGAACACTGAAGCTTTCTTT
j_call: TRBJ2-7; v_call: TRBV15; d_call: TRBD2; clone_size: many; cdr3_aa: CATSRNREVHEQYF; cdr3_nt: TGTGCCACCAGCAGAAACCGGGAGGTCCACGAGCAGTACTTC
j_call: TRBJ2-5; v_call: TRBV27; d_call: TRBD2; clone_size: .; cdr3_aa: CASSPNQCGTSGRARETQYF; cdr3_nt: TGTGCCAGCAGTCCAAATCAGTGCGGGACTAGCGGGAGGGCGCGTGAGACCCAGTACTTC